This TCR beta chain is drawn from a study of technical replicates of blood from a few donors. The J segment lost 2 bases and the V segment lost 5 bases, leaving 2 bases of the junction unmatched. From germline, CDR1 is MNHEY and CDR2 SMNVEV (reference sequence). The CDR3 extends over 13 amino acids. Sequencing used immunoSEQ multiplex PCR; TCRdb keeps in-frame clones, though not all of them. The repertoire holds almost 90,000 clones, with about 94% as singletons. The gene calls are TRBV27 and TRBJ2-7; 8 bases are shared with TRBD1. The TCR was taken from a human donor in good health. Material: T cells isolated from PBMCs. The CDR3 sequence is CASSLQGAYEQYF. Here the CDR3 DNA reads TGTGCCAGCAGTCTACAGGGGGCCTACGAGCAGTACTTC.